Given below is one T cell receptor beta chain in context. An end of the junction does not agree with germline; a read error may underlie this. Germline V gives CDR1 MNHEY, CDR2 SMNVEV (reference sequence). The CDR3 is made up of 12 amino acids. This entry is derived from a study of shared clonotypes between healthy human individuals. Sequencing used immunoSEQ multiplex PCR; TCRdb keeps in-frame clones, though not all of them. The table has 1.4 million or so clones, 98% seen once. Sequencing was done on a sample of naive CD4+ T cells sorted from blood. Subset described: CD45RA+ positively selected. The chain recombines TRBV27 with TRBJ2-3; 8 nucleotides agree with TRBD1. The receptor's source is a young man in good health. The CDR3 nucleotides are TGTGCCAGCAGTTTCACAGGGGGTCCAAGTTCGTTT. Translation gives CASSFTGGPSSF.